The 18 T cell receptor beta chains below were found in one sample sequenced in a study of OX40 agonist ivuxolimab in advanced cancers. TCRdb's copy holds only in-frame clones and misses some; the assay was immunoSEQ multiplex PCR. The data show over 70,000 clones, more than 75% seen once. Sequences were derived from CD4+ or CD8+ T cells sorted from blood, sampled in a trial of the OX40 agonist ivuxolimab. The source is an adult with an advanced solid tumor such as melanoma, head and neck, liver or kidney cancer.

The CDR3 loop is CASSPGTGINQPQHF. The CDR3 DNA sequence: TGTGCCAGCAGCCCTGGGACAGGGATCAATCAGCCCCAGCATTTT. The V and J genes are TRBV27 and TRBJ1-5, with 9 bases that match TRBD1. The CDR3 is 15 residues long. V lost 6 bases, J lost 3 bases, and 6 bases stayed unmatched. Per the germline V gene, CDR1 is MNHEY and CDR2 is SMNVEV (reference sequence).

The chain is built from TRBV2 and TRBJ1-4; the match to TRBD1 covers 9 bases. Germline V CDR1 and CDR2: SNHLY, FYNNEI. V shed 6 bases and J 7 bases; nucleotides not matched to a gene: 9. The CDR3 is made up of 15 amino acids. The CDR3 region has the DNA TGTGCCAGCAGGAAAGGACAGGGGATCGGTGAAAAACTGTTTTTT. Residues: CASRKGQGIGEKLFF.

This chain links TRBV7-6 with TRBJ2-1; 10 nucleotides line up with TRBD2. The CDR3 sequence is 15 residues long. Germline lookup yields CDR1 SGHVS and CDR2 FNYEAQ. The J segment lost 8 bases and the V segment lost 2 bases, leaving 6 bases of the junction unmatched. CDR3 bases: TGTGCCAGCAGCTTAAACAGCGGGAGGGCCTATGAGCAGTTCTTC. It codes for CASSLNSGRAYEQFF.

As regards this clone: Given a much more abundant clone one base away, this may be a read error. This rearrangement joins TRBV5-6 to TRBJ1-2, with no clear D. CDR1 and CDR2 from the germline V gene are SGHDT and YYEEEE. The CDR3 runs 11 residues. Trimming pared 2 bases from V and 4 bases from J, leaving 3 bases between. For the CDR3, the DNA is TGTGCCAGCAGCTTTAGCTATGGCTACACCTTC. This translates into CASSFSYGYTF.

Only one count was recorded for this clone. This chain connects TRBV5-1 to TRBJ2-7, with D possibly being TRBD2 (6 bases). The length of the CDR3 is 17 residues. V lost 4 bases and J lost 5, with 25 bases in between. Germline assignment: CDR1 SGHRS and CDR2 YFSETQ. DNA of the CDR3: TGCGCCAGCAGCCCCCCGCGAGCGCGGGAAGTTCGGGACGAGCAGTACTTC. Amino acids: CASSPPRAREVRDEQYF.

The chain carries TRBV5-4 and TRBJ1-4, with a tentative D call TRBD1 (5 bases). V lost 0 bases and J 3 bases, leaving 9 bases between the germline ends. The CDR3 extends over 15 amino acids. Germline V gene lookup returns CDR1 SGHNT and CDR2 YYREEE (reference sequence). CDR3 sequence: CASSLGAGSNEKLFF. The CDR3 coding sequence is TGTGCCAGCAGCTTGGGGGCAGGGTCTAATGAAAAACTGTTTTTT.

In its sample, this clone was seen a few times. The CDR3, as DNA: TGCGCCAGCAGCTTGGATGATACGCAGTATTTT. It is translated as CASSLDDTQYF. This chain links TRBV5-1 with TRBJ2-3, with unresolved D. V gave up 0 bases and J gave up 6 bases, with 2 bases separating them. Germline CDR1 SGHRS, CDR2 YFSETQ. The CDR3 loop spans 11 amino acids.

The chain joins TRBV9 to TRBJ2-7; D may correspond to TRBD1 or TRBD2 (5 bases each). Germline CDR1 reads SGDLS; CDR2 reads YYNGEE. V lost 0 bases, J lost 6 bases, and 13 bases lay in between. The CDR3 spans 14 residues. The CDR3 sequence is CASSVERAGPEQYF. CDR3 DNA: TGTGCCAGCAGCGTAGAGAGGGCAGGGCCCGAGCAGTACTTC.

Ten or more counts support this clone. The genes are TRBV27 and TRBJ2-7; 7 nucleotides align to TRBD1. Germline V CDR1 and CDR2: MNHEY, SMNVEV (reference sequence). The CDR3 totals 14 residues. V lost 4 bases and J lost 5; bases outside the gene matches: 8. In DNA, the CDR3 is TGTGCCAGCAGTTCCACAGGGGTAGTGCACGAGCAGTACTTC. This codes for CASSSTGVVHEQYF.

The chain joins TRBV7-2 to TRBJ2-1, with D tentatively TRBD1 (5 bases). The CDR3 is made up of 14 amino acids. Trimming stripped 1 base from V and 8 bases from J, with 12 bases between. From germline, CDR1 is SGHTA and CDR2 FQGNSA. The CDR3 coding sequence is TGTGCCAGCAGCTTAGGGGGCTATCAGGATGAGCAGTTCTTC. Encoded protein: CASSLGGYQDEQFF.

The chain carries TRBV10-2 and TRBJ1-4; TRBD1 matches 7 bases. The germline CDR1 and CDR2 sequences are WSHSY and SAAADI. Trimming removed 3 bases from V and 0 bases from J; junction bases left unmatched: 1. The CDR3 is 15 residues long. The CDR3 region is CASSEQGSTNEKLFF. CDR3 coding DNA: TGCGCCAGCAGTGAACAGGGGTCAACTAATGAAAAACTGTTTTTT.

On this clone itself: One end of the junction varies from germline; a read error may be responsible. V and J are TRBV5-1 and TRBJ1-1, with no clear D. The germline V gene has CDR1 SGHRS and CDR2 YFSETQ. The CDR3 sequence is 13 residues long. Here the CDR3 DNA reads TGTGCCAGCAGCTTAACTAGGCCCGGTGAAGCTTTCTTT. It translates to CASSLTRPGEAFF.

This clone has a handful of counts. This rearrangement joins TRBV10-3 to TRBJ2-3, with a possible D match to TRBD1 (6 bases). This CDR3 has 14 residues. The V gene's germline CDR1 is ENHRY and CDR2 SYGVKD. Trimming pared 9 bases from V and 2 bases from J, leaving 15 bases between. CDR3 protein: CAISRGSDTDTQYF. CDR3 in DNA: TGTGCCATATCCAGGGGATCCGACACAGATACGCAGTATTTT.

The V gene is TRBV19, the J gene TRBJ1-2; a possible D gene is TRBD1 (6 bases). V was pared by 4 bases and J by 4 bases, with 16 bases between. Germline CDR1 is LNHDA and CDR2 is SQIVND (reference sequence). This CDR3 is built from 15 residues. CDR3 sequence: CASSRDINSPYGYTF. The CDR3 coding sequence is TGTGCCAGTAGTAGGGACATCAACAGTCCCTATGGCTACACCTTC.

The chain is built from TRBV10-3 and TRBJ2-1; tentatively, D is TRBD2 (7 bases). V gave up 8 bases and J gave up 0 bases, with 17 bases separating them. Germline-derived CDR1 and CDR2 are ENHRY and SYGVKD. The CDR3 totals 16 residues. CDR3 DNA sequence: TGTGCCATCGGGGCGTTGAGGGGGGGCTCCTACAATGAGCAGTTCTTC. Protein: CAIGALRGGSYNEQFF.

The rearrangement links TRBV28 to TRBJ2-1, with a tentative D call TRBD2 (5 bases). CDR1 MDHEN and CDR2 SYDVKM come from the germline V gene. This CDR3 region has 15 residues. Deletions cut 5 bases from V and 1 base from J, with 12 bases between. CDR3 protein: CASSPRLTSYNEQFF. In DNA, the CDR3 is TGTGCCAGCAGTCCCCGACTAACGTCCTACAATGAGCAGTTCTTC.

The rearrangement joins TRBV11-2 to TRBJ1-1, with 7 bases matching TRBD1. This CDR3 has 12 amino acids. Germline V lookup: CDR1 SGHAT, CDR2 FQNNGV. V was pared by 4 bases and J by 11 bases, with 7 bases of the junction left unmatched. Here the CDR3 DNA reads TGTGCCAGCAGCTCGACAGGGCAAGTGGCTTTCTTT. Encoded protein: CASSSTGQVAFF.

This rearrangement joins TRBV2 to TRBJ2-2; weak D call: TRBD2 (5 bases). Trimming stripped 4 bases from V and 6 bases from J, with 18 bases between. Germline V gives CDR1 SNHLY, CDR2 FYNNEI. This CDR3 comprises 16 residues. The CDR3 region has the DNA TGTGCCAGCAGTGCCGCCGGGCCCCGGGGTTCCGGGGAGCTGTTTTTT. It is translated as CASSAAGPRGSGELFF.